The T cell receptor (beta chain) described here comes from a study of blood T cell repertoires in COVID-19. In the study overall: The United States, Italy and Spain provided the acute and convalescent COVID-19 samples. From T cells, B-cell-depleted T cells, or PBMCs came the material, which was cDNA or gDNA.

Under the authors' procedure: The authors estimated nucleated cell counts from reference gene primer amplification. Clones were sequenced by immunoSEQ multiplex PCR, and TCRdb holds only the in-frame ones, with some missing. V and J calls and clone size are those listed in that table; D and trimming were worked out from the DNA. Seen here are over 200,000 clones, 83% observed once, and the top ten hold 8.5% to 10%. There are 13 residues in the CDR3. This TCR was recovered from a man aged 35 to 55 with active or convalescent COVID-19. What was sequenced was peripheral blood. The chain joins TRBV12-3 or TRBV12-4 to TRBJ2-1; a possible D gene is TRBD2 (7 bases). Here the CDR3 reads CSTKRGAGNEQFF. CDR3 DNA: TGTTCCACAAAACGGGGGGCGGGGAATGAGCAGTTCTTC.